This entry lists 12 T cell receptor beta chains sequenced from one sample in a study of blood T cell repertoires in COVID-19. Generated by immunoSEQ multiplex PCR, the TCRdb table keeps only in-frame clones and is missing some. This table holds 230,000 or so clones, roughly 88% found once. Material for sequencing was PBMCs or T cells enriched from blood (not recorded which). Receptors were obtained from a woman aged 50 to 60 with acute COVID-19.

This clone has just one count. The chain joins TRBV6-5 to TRBJ1-6; 11 bases are shared with TRBD1. The CDR3 contains 14 residues. The V gene's germline CDR1 is MNHEY and CDR2 SVGAGI. Trimming cost V 5 bases and J 8 bases; bases outside gene matches: 2. The CDR3 loop is CASSRTGGDSPLHF. DNA for the CDR3: TGTGCCAGCAGTAGGACAGGGGGCGATTCACCCCTCCACTTT.

The gene calls are TRBV3-1 (or the pseudogene TRBV3-2) and TRBJ2-7; TRBD2 aligns across 9 bases. The CDR3 loop spans 15 amino acids. The V gene end was trimmed by 4 bases and the J gene end by 8 bases; junction bases not matched to a gene: 12. In germline, CDR1 is LGHDT, CDR2 YNNKEL (reference sequence). The CDR3 DNA is TGTGCCAGCAGCCCGGGGCGCCTAGCGGGATCCAAGCAGTACTTC. Translation: CASSPGRLAGSKQYF.

V is TRBV30 and J is TRBJ1-6; a possible D gene is TRBD1 (6 bases). The germline CDR1 and CDR2 sequences are GTSNPN and SVGIG (reference sequence). The CDR3 runs to 13 residues. Trimming pared 0 bases from V and 6 bases from J, leaving 6 bases between. CDR3 amino acids: CAWSVQGNSPLHF. The CDR3 DNA is TGTGCCTGGAGTGTACAGGGTAATTCACCCCTCCACTTT.

The V gene is TRBV6-4, the J gene TRBJ2-1; D might be TRBD2 (5 bases). This CDR3 is built from 12 residues. The V end was cut by 2 bases, the J end by 10 bases, with 9 bases between. Germline CDR1 MRHNA, CDR2 SNTAGT. The CDR3 sequence: CASSDISGEQFF. DNA of the CDR3: TGTGCCAGCAGTGACATAAGCGGCGAGCAGTTCTTC.

J is TRBJ1-4 and V is TRBV11-3, with D uncertain. Germline V gene data show CDR1 as SGHNT and CDR2 as YENEEA. Trimming took off 8 bases at V and 0 bases at J, with 10 bases between the two ends. The CDR3 has 14 amino acids. CDR3 nucleotides: TGTGCCAGCGTCAGGATAGCAACTAATGAAAAACTGTTTTTT. This sequence encodes CASVRIATNEKLFF.

The gene calls are TRBV24-1 and TRBJ1-2; 7 nucleotides align to TRBD1. The CDR3 length is 14 residues. Germline V gives CDR1 KGHDR, CDR2 SFDVKD. The V segment lost 1 base and the J segment 7 bases; nucleotides outside the gene matches: 5. CDR3 nucleotides: TGTGCCACCAGTGATTTAACAGGGGCCGGTGGCTACACCTTC. Encoded protein: CATSDLTGAGGYTF.

The chain carries TRBV27 and TRBJ1-1; 7 bases align to TRBD1. The CDR3 extends over 16 amino acids. Germline V CDR1 and CDR2: MNHEY, SMNVEV (reference sequence). With V trimmed by 6 bases and J by 4 bases, 14 bases remained unmatched. The CDR3 here is CASSPDRVWGTTEAFF. CDR3 DNA: TGTGCCAGCAGCCCCGACAGGGTGTGGGGGACCACTGAAGCTTTCTTT.

The V call is TRBV6-2 or TRBV6-3, the J call TRBJ2-7, with D possibly being TRBD1 (6 bases). The CDR3 has 16 residues. Trimming stripped 6 bases from V and 2 bases from J, with 20 bases between. In germline, CDR1 is MNHEY, CDR2 SVGEGT. The CDR3 here is CASSPWPWTVPYEQYF. Written as DNA, the CDR3 is TGTGCCAGCAGCCCTTGGCCGTGGACAGTCCCCTACGAGCAGTACTTC.

The rearrangement uses TRBV7-2 and TRBJ2-7, with TRBD1 identical over 8 bases. V shed 5 bases, J shed 3 bases, and the junction held 9 bases outside the gene matches. This CDR3 region has 15 residues. Germline CDR1 and CDR2: SGHTA and FQGNSA. CDR3 DNA: TGTGCCAGCAGCAGGACAGGGTCTGGAATCTACGAGCAGTACTTC. Protein sequence: CASSRTGSGIYEQYF.

The DNA of the CDR3 is TGTGCCAGTAATATGGGGGGGAATGTACGGGAGACCCAGTACTTC. It yields the protein CASNMGGNVRETQYF. This chain joins TRBV19 and TRBJ2-5, with 7 bases identical to TRBD2. The CDR3 is 15 amino acids. After removal of 7 bases from V and 5 bases from J, the junction contained 13 bases not matched to a gene. Germline-derived CDR1 and CDR2 are LNHDA and SQIVND (reference sequence). Filled out from reference TRBV19 and TRBJ2-5, the complete variable domain reads DGGITQSPKYLFRKEGQNVTLSCEQNLNHDAMYWYRQDPGQGLRLIYYSQIVNDFQKGDIAEGYSVSREKKESFPLTVTSAQKNPTAFYLCASNMGGNVRETQYFGPGTRLLVL.

The chain uses TRBV4-3 and TRBJ1-6, with D unresolved. Trimming removed 4 bases at V and 1 base at J, with 14 bases between. The V gene's germline CDR1 is LGHNA and CDR2 YSLEER. CDR3 length equals 17 residues. In DNA, the CDR3 is TGCGCCAGCAGCCGACGCACCGGGGAATCCTATAATTCACCCCTCCACTTT. Protein sequence: CASSRRTGESYNSPLHF.

The gene calls are TRBV2 and TRBJ2-7, with D tentatively TRBD1 (5 bases). CDR3 size: 14 residues. The V end was cut by 3 bases, the J end by 3 bases, with 12 bases between. The germline V gene encodes CDR1 SNHLY and CDR2 FYNNEI. This CDR3 is CASSELGPVYEQYF. As DNA, the CDR3 is TGTGCCAGCAGTGAGTTGGGGCCCGTCTACGAGCAGTACTTC.